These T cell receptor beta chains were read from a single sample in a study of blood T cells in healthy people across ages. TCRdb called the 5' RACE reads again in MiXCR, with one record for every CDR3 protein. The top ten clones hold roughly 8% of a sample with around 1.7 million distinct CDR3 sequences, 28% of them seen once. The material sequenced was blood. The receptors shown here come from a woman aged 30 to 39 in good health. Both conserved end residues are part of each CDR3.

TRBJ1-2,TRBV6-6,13,CASSYSGRLGYTF
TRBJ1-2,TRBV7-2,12,CASSAGQGIGTF
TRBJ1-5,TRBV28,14,CASSLSDTFQPQHF
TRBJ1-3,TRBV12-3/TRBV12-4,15,CASRPGQGPGNTIYF
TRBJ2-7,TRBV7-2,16,CASSLAGTGVPYEQYF
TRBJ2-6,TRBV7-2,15,CASSSGYSGANVLTF
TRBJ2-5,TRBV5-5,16,CASSIGTSGGVKTQYF
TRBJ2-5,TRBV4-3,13,CASSQEREAEQYF
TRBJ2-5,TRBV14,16,CASSQEGQGVQETQYF
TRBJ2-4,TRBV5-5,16,CASNPAVTSSQNIQYF
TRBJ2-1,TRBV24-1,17,CATSDRGGYGSYNEQFF
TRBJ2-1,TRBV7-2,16,CASGRQGTSGPNEQFF
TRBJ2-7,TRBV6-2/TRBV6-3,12,CASSYWASEQYF
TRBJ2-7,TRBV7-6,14,CASSSDRVEYEQYF
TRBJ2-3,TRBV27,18,CASSTLVAGPPSIDTQYF
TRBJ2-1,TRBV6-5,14,CASSRGGRVNEQFF
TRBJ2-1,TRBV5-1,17,CASSTLLTGSSYNEQFF
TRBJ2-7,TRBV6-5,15,CASSRYEGQSYEQYF
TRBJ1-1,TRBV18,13,CASSPQGRSEAFF
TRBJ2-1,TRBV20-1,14,CSARFAGGYNEQFF
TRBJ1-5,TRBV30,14,CAWSGGQANQPQHF
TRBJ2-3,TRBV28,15,CASLELGFSTDTQYF
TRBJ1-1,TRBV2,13,CASSHTGDTEAFF
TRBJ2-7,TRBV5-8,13,CASSLLQAYEQYF
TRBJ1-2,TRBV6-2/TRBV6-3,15,CASSYSQTGLYGYTF
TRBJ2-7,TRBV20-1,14,CSANPGTGAHEQYF
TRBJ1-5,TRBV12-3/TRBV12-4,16,CASTSGALNSNQPQHF
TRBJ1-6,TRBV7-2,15,CASSLGTGWNSPLHF